Following are 31 T cell receptor beta chains from one sample sequenced in a study of T cell repertoires in cytomegalovirus infection (dated by TCRdb to 2018 to 2020). Sequenced using an Illumina HiSeq 1500. The public reads were reprocessed in TCRdb via fastp at Q25 and MiXCR, keeping in-frame beta chains. Each CDR3 protein appears once, grouped with its most common genes and DNA. This sample comprises about 900,000 distinct CDR3 sequences, roughly 31% of them detected only once. The ten largest clones take up roughly 13% of the sample. The sample's treatment or condition label, in plain terms: in vitro stimulation with specific CMV peptide epitopes to enrich CMV-specific T cells. No antigen is known for these receptors. The sequenced sample was cultured CD8+ T cells from PBMCs, obtained from culture after CMV antigen stimulation. Source of these receptors: a human donor in good health (CMV status not recorded). Some clones in this sample may be carry-over from other donors' samples.

The rearrangement links TRBV29-1 to TRBJ2-5; no definite D call. Trimming stripped 1 base from V and 0 bases from J, with 6 bases between. The CDR3 extends over 13 amino acids. From germline, CDR1 is SQVTM and CDR2 ANQGSEA. CDR3 DNA sequence: TGCAGCGTTGAAGGGCTAGACCAAGAGACCCAGTACTTC. Its protein product is CSVEGLDQETQYF.

Note on this clonotype: This CDR3 fails to terminate in the conserved phenylalanine or tryptophan, so it likely reflects a read error. The chain combines TRBV7-9 with TRBJ2-7; 7 bases align to TRBD1. The CDR3 contains 12 residues. The germline V gene encodes CDR1 SEHNR and CDR2 FQNEAQ (reference sequence). V shed 8 bases, J shed 5 bases, and the junction held 6 bases outside the gene matches. The CDR3 DNA follows: TGTGCCAGCGGGCAAGGGGGCCACGAGCAGTACTCC. Translated, it gives CASGQGGHEQYS.

This clonotype showed up just a few times. The chain combines TRBV28 with TRBJ2-7; D unresolved. V lost 8 bases, J lost 1 base, and 12 bases lay in between. The CDR3 loop spans 13 amino acids. Germline V CDR1 and CDR2: MDHEN, SYDVKM. The CDR3 sequence is CASLLALSYEQYV. The CDR3 nucleotides are TGTGCCAGCCTCCTGGCGTTGTCCTACGAGCAGTACGTC.

This clonotype has just a few counts. The CDR3 DNA is TGTGCCAGCAGCTTAGCTCCGGGACAGAATAACTATGGCTACACCTTC. Encoded protein: CASSLAPGQNNYGYTF. V usage is TRBV7-8 and J usage is TRBJ1-2; 7 nucleotides align to TRBD1. This CDR3 spans 16 amino acids. Trimming cost V 0 bases and J 1 base; bases outside gene matches: 5. The germline CDR1 and CDR2 sequences are SGHVS and FQNEAQ.

This clonotype came up many times. The V and J genes are TRBV6-5 and TRBJ2-6; D not resolved. The V gene lost 2 bases and the J gene lost 0 bases, with 2 bases spanning the gap. The length of the CDR3 is 14 residues. Germline CDR1 reads MNHEY; CDR2 reads SVGAGI. The chain's CDR3 is CASSYRSGANVLTF. In nucleotides, the CDR3 is TGTGCCAGCAGTTACCGCTCTGGGGCCAACGTCCTGACTTTC.

The J gene is TRBJ2-7, the V gene TRBV6-2 or TRBV6-3, with a weak D call TRBD1 (5 bases). V lost 2 bases, J lost 3 bases, and 11 bases lay in between. The CDR3 covers 14 residues. In germline, CDR1 is MNHEY, CDR2 SVGEGT. The DNA for the CDR3 is TGTGCCAGCAGTTACCTGGGAAGGGGCTACGAGCAGTACGTC. Protein product: CASSYLGRGYEQYV.

At least ten counts were recorded for this clonotype. The V call is TRBV6-1, the J call TRBJ2-3; tentatively, D is TRBD1 (6 bases). V shed 2 bases and J shed 10 bases, with 16 bases lying between them. This CDR3 has 14 amino acids. The germline CDR1 and CDR2 sequences are MNHNS and SASEGT. DNA for the CDR3: TGTGCCAGCAGTGAAAAGGGACACGTTAGAGCGCAGTATTTT. This encodes CASSEKGHVRAQYF.

This clonotype has just a few counts. V is TRBV27 and J is TRBJ1-4, with 9 bases fitting TRBD1. The CDR3 sequence is 14 residues long. V was clipped by 6 bases and J by 5 bases; unmatched bases: 4. Germline CDR1 reads MNHEY; CDR2 reads SMNVEV (reference sequence). The CDR3 DNA sequence: TGTGCCAGCAGGTTCGGACAGGGGAATGAAAAACTGTTTTTT. Protein sequence: CASRFGQGNEKLFF.

The V and J genes are TRBV19 and TRBJ1-5; D is undetermined. The V end was cut by 0 bases, the J end by 5 bases, with 14 bases between. Germline CDR1 and CDR2: LNHDA and SQIVND (reference sequence). CDR3 length: 16 amino acids. CDR3 sequence reads: CASSIEDILGDQPQHF. The CDR3 nucleotides are TGTGCCAGTAGTATAGAAGATATCCTTGGGGATCAGCCCCAGCATTTT.

This clonotype was recorded a few times. V and J are TRBV6-1 and TRBJ1-2; 9 nucleotides match TRBD1. Germline-derived CDR1 and CDR2 are MNHNS and SASEGT. This CDR3 has 15 amino acids. V was pared by 6 bases and J by 0 bases, with 5 bases of the junction left unmatched. The DNA for the CDR3 is TGTGCCAGCAGGGGACAGGGCGGAACTAACTATGGCTACACCTTC. Translation gives CASRGQGGTNYGYTF.

The J gene is TRBJ2-5, the V gene TRBV4-1; D perhaps matches TRBD1 (6 bases). Between the trimmed V and J ends, which lost 3 bases and 5 bases, there was a span of 16 bases. This CDR3 has 15 residues. Germline V gene lookup returns CDR1 MGHRA and CDR2 YSYEKL. CDR3 loop: CASSHRETRGETQYF. The CDR3 bases are TGCGCCAGCAGCCACAGGGAAACTAGGGGGGAGACCCAGTACTTC.

There are many counts of this clonotype. The chain has TRBV12-3 or TRBV12-4 and TRBJ1-6; no firm D call. The ends were cut back, 3 bases at V and 10 bases at J, with 13 bases in the middle. CDR3 length: 14 amino acids. For the CDR3, the DNA is TGTGCCAGCAGTTTTTCTACCGTCTCCTCACCCCTCCACTTT. This encodes CASSFSTVSSPLHF.

The sample holds a few counts of this clonotype. The V gene is TRBV7-9, the J gene TRBJ1-1; D call uncertain. CDR3 length: 15 amino acids. Germline V CDR1 and CDR2: SEHNR, FQNEAQ (reference sequence). V lost 5 bases to trimming and J lost 1 base, with 14 bases between them. CDR3 region: CASSPGRGKNTEAFF. In DNA, the CDR3 is TGTGCCAGCAGCCCAGGCCGGGGAAAGAACACTGAAGCTTTCTTT.

This clonotype was seen only a few times. The chain employs TRBV12-5 and TRBJ1-1; 10 bases agree with TRBD1. CDR3 length equals 19 residues. Germline assignment: CDR1 LGHNT and CDR2 FRNRAP. The V segment lost 0 bases and the J segment 8 bases; nucleotides outside the gene matches: 18. CDR3 sequence: CASGLVLESGQGGRVEAFF. The CDR3 DNA is TGTGCTAGTGGTTTGGTACTCGAAAGTGGACAGGGGGGGAGGGTCGAAGCTTTCTTT.

This clonotype came up once. The V call is TRBV6-8, the J call TRBJ1-2; D ambiguous. CDR3 size: 11 residues. Per germline, CDR1 MNHGY and CDR2 SAAAGT. V shed 8 bases and J shed 1 base, with 5 bases lying between them. CDR3 protein: CASCRNYGYTF. The DNA of the CDR3 is TGTGCCAGCTGTCGTAACTATGGCTACACCTTC.

CDR3 sequence: CASNFGVAGTEAFF. DNA of the CDR3: TGTGCCAGCAACTTTGGGGTCGCGGGGACTGAAGCTTTCTTT. The chain is built from TRBV7-6 and TRBJ1-1; no definite D call. This CDR3 has 14 residues. The germline V gene has CDR1 SGHVS and CDR2 FNYEAQ. V was trimmed by 7 bases and J by 5 bases, leaving 17 bases between them.

The table lists this clonotype with a few counts. This chain links TRBV12-3 or TRBV12-4 with TRBJ1-1; the match to TRBD1 covers 7 bases. The length of the CDR3 is 15 residues. With V trimmed by 3 bases and J by 1 base, 5 bases remained unmatched. The CDR3 DNA is TGTGCCAGCAGTTTCTGGGGACAGCAGAACACTGAAGCTTTCTTT. It encodes CASSFWGQQNTEAFF.

The rearrangement joins TRBV9 to TRBJ1-2; possibly TRBD1 for D (6 bases). From germline, CDR1 is SGDLS and CDR2 YYNGEE. The CDR3 totals 14 residues. V was shortened by 3 bases and J by 2 bases, with 11 bases between the two germline ends. CDR3 DNA sequence: TGTGCCAGCAGCGCGCCCGACAGGAACTATGGCTACACCTTC. Translated, it gives CASSAPDRNYGYTF.

This clonotype appeared a few times. The chain employs TRBV6-1 and TRBJ1-3; D gene ambiguous. This CDR3 is built from 14 residues. The germline V and J ends were trimmed by 6 bases and 8 bases, with 17 bases remaining between them. Looked up from germline, CDR1 is MNHNS and CDR2 is SASEGT. The CDR3 DNA is TGTGCCAGCAGACGGACTCCACCGGCTGACACCATATATTTT. It yields the protein CASRRTPPADTIYF.

This clonotype was seen a few times. The CDR3 region has the DNA TGTGCCAGCAGCACACCGGACGGACCGCTACAAGAGACCCAGTACTTC. Translated: CASSTPDGPLQETQYF. The rearrangement links TRBV7-9 to TRBJ2-5; D unresolved. This CDR3 spans 16 amino acids. The V gene's germline CDR1 is SEHNR and CDR2 FQNEAQ (reference sequence). V shed 5 bases and J shed 2 bases, with 18 bases lying between them. Based on the CDR3 plus reference TRBV7-9 and TRBJ2-5, the full variable domain is DTGVSQNPRHKITKRGQNVTFRCDPISEHNRLYWYRQTLGQGPEFLTYFQNEAQLEKSRLLSDRFSAERPKGSFSTLEIQRTEQGDSAMYLCASSTPDGPLQETQYFGPGTRLLVL.

V and J are TRBV12-3 or TRBV12-4 and TRBJ2-3; TRBD1 agrees at 7 bases. The CDR3 is made up of 18 amino acids. V shed 3 bases, J shed 0 bases, and the junction held 12 bases outside the gene matches. The CDR3 spells CASSFWVTGKSSTDTQYF. The CDR3 bases are TGTGCCAGCAGTTTTTGGGTGACAGGGAAATCTAGCACAGATACGCAGTATTTT.

In this sample, this clonotype turned up many times. The chain uses TRBV7-2 and TRBJ2-2, with 10 bases identical to TRBD1. CDR3 size: 15 residues. V lost 3 bases and J lost 7; bases outside the gene matches: 5. CDR1 is SGHTA and CDR2 is FQGNSA in the germline V gene. The CDR3 coding sequence is TGTGCCAGCAGCTTCCGGGACAGGGGTGGCGGGGAGCTGTTTTTT. The encoded protein is CASSFRDRGGGELFF.

This clonotype has a single count. The chain couples TRBV20-1 to TRBJ1-1, with 7 bases that match TRBD1. The CDR3 runs 16 residues. Germline CDR1 is DFQATT and CDR2 is SNEGSKA (reference sequence). The V gene end was trimmed by 0 bases and the J gene end by 3 bases; junction bases not matched to a gene: 10. The CDR3 reads CSARDREGARDTEAFF. For the CDR3, the DNA is TGCAGTGCTAGAGATCGGGAGGGGGCGAGGGACACTGAAGCTTTCTTT.

This clonotype has a count of ten or more. The rearrangement joins TRBV7-2 to TRBJ1-3; no definite D call. Trimming left V 0 bases short and J 0 bases short, with 9 bases between. The CDR3 loop spans 16 amino acids. Germline V lookup: CDR1 SGHTA, CDR2 FQGNSA. CDR3 protein: CASSLARSSSGNTIYF. The CDR3 region has the DNA TGTGCCAGCAGCTTAGCCAGGTCCAGCTCTGGAAACACCATATATTTT. The whole variable domain, filled in from reference TRBV7-2 and TRBJ1-3, reads GAGVSQSPSNKVTEKGKDVELRCDPISGHTALYWYRQSLGQGLEFLIYFQGNSAPDKSGLPSDRFSAERTGGSVSTLTIQRTQQEDSAVYLCASSLARSSSGNTIYFGEGSWLTVV.

This chain uses TRBV28 with TRBJ1-1; D might be TRBD1 (5 bases). With 5 bases removed from V and 4 bases from J, the gap between germline ends came to 14 bases. The CDR3 sequence is 14 residues long. In germline, CDR1 is MDHEN, CDR2 SYDVKM. CDR3 bases: TGTGCCAGCAGTCGCAGGGTTTGGGGCACTGAAGCTTTCTTT. Protein: CASSRRVWGTEAFF.

This chain uses TRBV27 with TRBJ1-1; no firm D call. Germline CDR1 is MNHEY and CDR2 is SMNVEV (reference sequence). Trimming cost V 1 base and J 8 bases, with 11 bases left between them. The CDR3 is 13 amino acids. The CDR3 DNA is TGTGCCAGCAGTTTATTCTTTGATGGGGAAGCTTTCTTT. It encodes CASSLFFDGEAFF.

This clonotype was counted a single time. The V gene is TRBV27, the J gene TRBJ1-5; 10 bases match TRBD1. This CDR3 region has 15 residues. The V gene end was trimmed by 3 bases and the J gene end by 6 bases; junction bases not matched to a gene: 5. In germline, CDR1 is MNHEY, CDR2 SMNVEV (reference sequence). As DNA, the CDR3 is TGTGCCAGCAGTTTTAGTGGGACAGGGGCTCAGCCCCAGCATTTT. Translating it yields CASSFSGTGAQPQHF.

This clonotype was counted between two and nine times. This rearrangement joins TRBV25-1 to TRBJ2-2; D remains unclear. Trimming stripped 4 bases from V and 3 bases from J, with 12 bases between. This CDR3 spans 15 amino acids. Germline V CDR1 and CDR2: MGHDK, SYGVNS. DNA for the CDR3: TGTGCCAGCAGTGGTCGCAGAGGAGACACCGGGGAGCTGTTTTTT. Protein sequence: CASSGRRGDTGELFF. Using reference TRBV25-1 and TRBJ2-2 for the parts outside the CDR3, the full variable domain is EADIYQTPRYLVIGTGKKITLECSQTMGHDKMYWYQQDPGMELHLIHYSYGVNSTEKGDLSSESTVSRIRTEHFPLTLESARPSHTSQYLCASSGRRGDTGELFFGEGSRLTVL.

For this clonotype: One junction end does not reproduce the germline sequence, and a read error may be involved. The chain recombines TRBV13 with TRBJ1-2, with unresolved D. Germline values: CDR1 PRHDT, CDR2 FYEKMQ (reference sequence). The CDR3 sequence is 16 residues long. As DNA, the CDR3 is TGTGTCAGCAGCTTATCTGCGAACCTTTTCGAGTATGGCTACACCTTC. Translation: CVSSLSANLFEYGYTF. The full variable domain, in which reference TRBV13 and TRBJ1-2 provide the parts outside the CDR3, is AAGVIQSPRHLIKEKRETATLKCYPIPRHDTVYWYQQGPGQDPQFLISFYEKMQSDKGSIPDRFSAQQFSDYHSELNMSSLELGDSALYFCVSSLSANLFEYGYTFGSGTRLTVV.

At least ten counts were recorded for this clonotype. V gene TRBV5-4 combines with J gene TRBJ2-3; D remains unclear. Germline CDR1 is SGHNT and CDR2 is YYREEE (reference sequence). The CDR3 runs 16 residues. Trimming shortened V by 4 bases and J by 3 bases, and 18 bases separated the two germline ends. The CDR3 here is CASSHTGWTDTDTQYF. CDR3 sequence (DNA): TGTGCCAGCAGCCACACCGGGTGGACGGATACAGATACGCAGTATTTT. Complete variable domain (other parts from reference TRBV5-4 and TRBJ2-3): ETGVTQSPTHLIKTRGQQVTLRCSSQSGHNTVSWYQQALGQGPQFIFQYYREEENGRGNFPPRFSGLQFPNYSSELNVNALELDDSALYLCASSHTGWTDTDTQYFGPGTRLTVL.

This clonotype was found a few times. The chain recombines TRBV29-1 with TRBJ1-3; D unresolved. The ends were cut back, 1 base at V and 2 bases at J, with 9 bases in the middle. Germline assignment: CDR1 SQVTM and CDR2 ANQGSEA. The length of the CDR3 is 14 residues. DNA for the CDR3: TGCAGCGTTGAAGGGTCCGGCGCTGGAAACACCATATATTTT. Amino acid sequence: CSVEGSGAGNTIYF.